These 15 T cell receptor beta chains share one sample of origin, sequenced in a study of T cells in Graves' hyperthyroidism and ophthalmopathy. RNA transcripts gave rise to amplified TCR beta CDR3 regions. Carried out on the TCR CDR3, a first-round RT-PCR used the HTBI primer set. MiXCR was run by TCRdb on the multiplex PCR reads, yielding one entry per CDR3 protein. This table holds some 250,000 distinct CDR3 sequences, more than 14% found once. Sequencing was performed on blood. The receptor set was obtained from a middle-aged woman with Graves' hyperthyroidism that later progressed to Graves' ophthalmopathy.

At least ten counts were recorded for this clonotype. The CDR3 reads CASSPSQGYNEQFF. The CDR3 DNA sequence: TGTGCCAGCTCACCGTCACAGGGTTACAATGAGCAGTTCTTC. The chain joins TRBV18 to TRBJ2-1, with a weak D call TRBD1 (6 bases). V was clipped by 3 bases and J by 4 bases, with 10 bases between them. CDR1 KGHSH and CDR2 LQKENI come from the germline V gene. The CDR3 runs 14 residues. The full variable domain, with the rest looked up from reference TRBV18 and TRBJ2-1, is NAGVMQNPRHLVRRRGQEARLRCSPMKGHSHVYWYRQLPEEGLKFMVYLQKENIIDESGMPKERFSAEFPKEGPSILRIQQVVRGDSAAYFCASSPSQGYNEQFFGPGTRLTVL.

In its sample, this clonotype was seen many times. The chain joins TRBV2 to TRBJ1-3; D is ambiguous. Germline lookup yields CDR1 SNHLY and CDR2 FYNNEI. The CDR3 runs 12 residues. V was cut by 8 bases and J by 1 base, with 6 bases left in between. CDR3: CASEGSGNTIYF. The DNA of the CDR3 is TGTGCCAGCGAGGGTTCTGGAAACACCATATATTTT.

This clonotype was recorded at least ten times. The genes are TRBV3-1 and TRBJ1-4; D uncertain. This CDR3 contains 15 residues. Germline V gene sequence: CDR1 LGHDT, CDR2 YNNKEL (reference sequence). Trimming shortened V by 4 bases and J by 5 bases, and 14 bases separated the two germline ends. The DNA for the CDR3 is TGTGCCAGCAGCCCCCTTGCCGGTGTGAATGAAAAACTGTTTTTT. Translated: CASSPLAGVNEKLFF.

The chain employs TRBV5-6 and TRBJ2-3, with 8 bases that match TRBD2. Germline trimming cut 2 bases from V and 4 bases from J; bases unmatched to any gene: 6. Per the germline V gene, CDR1 is SGHDT and CDR2 is YYEEEE. The CDR3 is 15 residues long. CDR3 bases: TGTGCCAGCAGCTTTGGTAGCGGGAAATCAGATACGCAGTATTTT. Protein sequence: CASSFGSGKSDTQYF.

This clonotype showed up many times. The chain is built from TRBV15 and TRBJ2-1; 8 bases are a match to TRBD1. V gave up 1 base and J gave up 4 bases; unmatched junction bases: 6. Germline CDR1 and CDR2: LNHNV and YYDKDF (reference sequence). The CDR3 sequence is 16 residues long. In DNA, the CDR3 is TGTGCCACCAGCAGAGCATTGAGGACAGGGTACAATGAGCAGTTCTTC. This translates into CATSRALRTGYNEQFF.

This clonotype occurred a few times. J is TRBJ1-5 and V is TRBV2, with D unresolved. Germline V CDR1 and CDR2: SNHLY, FYNNEI. CDR3 length: 13 residues. V was trimmed by 5 bases and J by 4 bases, leaving 9 bases between them. DNA of the CDR3: TGTGCCAGCAGTTACCAGGCAAATCAGCCCCAGCATTTT. Translation gives CASSYQANQPQHF.

The chain combines TRBV30 with TRBJ2-6; unclear D gene. This CDR3 has 14 residues. Trimming removed 1 base at V and 0 bases at J, with 4 bases between. CDR1 is GTSNPN and CDR2 is SVGIG in the germline V gene (reference sequence). The CDR3 region is CAWSGFSGANVLTF. The CDR3, as DNA: TGTGCCTGGAGTGGGTTCTCTGGGGCCAACGTCCTGACTTTC.

This clonotype has ten or more counts. The V call is TRBV27, the J call TRBJ2-6; D gene unclear. The V gene lost 3 bases and the J gene lost 4 bases, with 10 bases spanning the gap. This CDR3 has 15 amino acids. Per the germline V gene, CDR1 is MNHEY and CDR2 is SMNVEV (reference sequence). DNA for the CDR3: TGTGCCAGCAGTTTGGTTGGCTCGGGGGCCAACGTCCTGACTTTC. Protein product: CASSLVGSGANVLTF. Based on the CDR3 plus reference TRBV27 and TRBJ2-6, the full variable domain is EAQVTQNPRYLITVTGKKLTVTCSQNMNHEYMSWYRQDPGLGLRQIYYSMNVEVTDKGDVPEGYKVSRKEKRNFPLILESPSPNQTSLYFCASSLVGSGANVLTFGAGSRLTVL.

Concerning this clonotype: This sequence may be a read error, since a much larger clone differs from it by one base. The V gene is TRBV30, the J gene TRBJ2-2; D remains ambiguous. Germline V CDR1 and CDR2: GTSNPN, SVGIG (reference sequence). The CDR3 is made up of 13 amino acids. The CDR3 coding sequence is TGTGCCTGGAGTTGGGCGAACCCCGGGGAGCTGTTTTTT. Protein: CAWSWANPGELFF.

This clonotype was counted ten times or more. The chain is built from TRBV27 and TRBJ1-1; TRBD1 might be the D (6 bases). Trimming shortened V by 4 bases and J by 6 bases, and 18 bases separated the two germline ends. CDR3 length: 15 residues. Germline assignment: CDR1 MNHEY and CDR2 SMNVEV (reference sequence). In DNA form, the CDR3 reads TGTGCCAGCAGTTCCCCTGACAGGTCGAGGGCTGAAGCTTTCTTT. Its translation is CASSSPDRSRAEAFF.

Ten or more counts support this clonotype. J is TRBJ2-1 and V is TRBV28; D not resolved. V shed 3 bases and J shed 6 bases, with 12 bases lying between them. The CDR3 extends over 14 amino acids. Germline CDR1 and CDR2: MDHEN and SYDVKM. The CDR3 nucleotides are TGTGCCAGCAGTTTGGAAGCCGAGATCAATGAGCAGTTCTTC. Translation gives CASSLEAEINEQFF.

This clonotype has only a few counts. V and J are TRBV15 and TRBJ1-2; D is unclear. The CDR3 extends over 13 amino acids. Between the trimmed V and J ends, which lost 0 bases and 9 bases, there was a span of 11 bases. Germline CDR1 reads LNHNV; CDR2 reads YYDKDF (reference sequence). CDR3 amino acids: CATSRDGGVSYTF. The DNA of the CDR3 is TGTGCCACCAGCAGAGATGGTGGGGTGAGCTACACCTTC.

The CDR3 loop is CASSRGTSTQYF. The CDR3 nucleotides are TGTGCCAGCAGCCGAGGGACCTCGACGCAGTATTTT. The chain has TRBV11-1 and TRBJ2-3, with D perhaps assigned TRBD1 or TRBD2 (5 bases each). This CDR3 spans 12 amino acids. The germline gives CDR1 SGHAT, CDR2 FQDESV (reference sequence). The V gene lost 5 bases and the J gene lost 9 bases, with 12 bases spanning the gap.

This clonotype appeared a few times. This chain joins TRBV7-8 and TRBJ1-5, with 8 nucleotides matching TRBD1. The CDR3 contains 15 residues. J lost 2 bases, V lost 4 bases, and 4 bases had no gene match. Germline loops: CDR1 SGHVS, CDR2 FQNEAQ. CDR3 nucleotides: TGTGCCAGCAGCTCAGGGGGCGTAGGCAATCAGCCCCAGCATTTT. Translated: CASSSGGVGNQPQHF.

Ten or more counts support this clonotype. The chain is built from TRBV19 and TRBJ2-1, with TRBD2 matching 14 bases. After removal of 6 bases from V and 12 bases from J, the junction contained 10 bases not matched to a gene. CDR1 and CDR2 from the germline V gene are LNHDA and SQIVND (reference sequence). This CDR3 is built from 15 residues. The CDR3 region is CASSSQGLAGDGQFF. The CDR3 bases are TGTGCCAGTAGCAGCCAGGGACTAGCGGGAGACGGGCAGTTCTTC. The whole variable domain, remainder taken from reference TRBV19 and TRBJ2-1, is DGGITQSPKYLFRKEGQNVTLSCEQNLNHDAMYWYRQDPGQGLRLIYYSQIVNDFQKGDIAEGYSVSREKKESFPLTVTSAQKNPTAFYLCASSSQGLAGDGQFFGPGTRLTVL.